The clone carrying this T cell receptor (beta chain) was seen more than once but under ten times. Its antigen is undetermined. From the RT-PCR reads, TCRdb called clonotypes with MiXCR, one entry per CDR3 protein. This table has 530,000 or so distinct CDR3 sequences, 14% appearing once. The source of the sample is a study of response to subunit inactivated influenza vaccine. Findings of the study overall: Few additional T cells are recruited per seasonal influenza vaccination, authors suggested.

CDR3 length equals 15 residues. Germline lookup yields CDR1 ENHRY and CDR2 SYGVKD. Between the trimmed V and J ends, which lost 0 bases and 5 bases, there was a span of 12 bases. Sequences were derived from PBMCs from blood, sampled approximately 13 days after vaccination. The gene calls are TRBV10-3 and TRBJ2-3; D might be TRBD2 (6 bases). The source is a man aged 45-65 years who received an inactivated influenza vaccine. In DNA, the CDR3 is TGTGCCATCAGTGAGTCCCAGCGGGTAGGAGATACGCAGTATTTT. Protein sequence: CAISESQRVGDTQYF.